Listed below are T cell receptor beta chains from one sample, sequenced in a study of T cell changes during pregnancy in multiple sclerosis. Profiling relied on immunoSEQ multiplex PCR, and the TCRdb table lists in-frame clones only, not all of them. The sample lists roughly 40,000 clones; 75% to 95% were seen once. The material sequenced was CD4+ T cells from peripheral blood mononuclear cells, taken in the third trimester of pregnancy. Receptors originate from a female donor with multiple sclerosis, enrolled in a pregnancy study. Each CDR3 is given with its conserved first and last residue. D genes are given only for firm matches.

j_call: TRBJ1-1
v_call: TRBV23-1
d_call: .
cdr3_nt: TGCGCCAGCAGTCAAAGGACAGATGGAGCTTTCTTT
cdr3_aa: CASSQRTDGAFF

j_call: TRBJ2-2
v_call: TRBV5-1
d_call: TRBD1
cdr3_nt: TGCGCCAGCAGCCCCGACAGGGGGTACACCGGGGAGCTGTTTTTT
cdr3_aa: CASSPDRGYTGELFF

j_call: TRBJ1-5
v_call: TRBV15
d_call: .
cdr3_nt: TGTGCCACCAGCAGGGGGGCCCGGGACCGAGATCAGCCCCAGCATTTT
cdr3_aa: CATSRGARDRDQPQHF

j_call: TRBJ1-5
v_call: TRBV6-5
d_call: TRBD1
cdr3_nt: TGTGCCAGCAGTTCGACAGGGAGCAATCAGCCCCAGCATTTT
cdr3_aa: CASSSTGSNQPQHF

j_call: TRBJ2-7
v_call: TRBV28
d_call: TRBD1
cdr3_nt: TGTGCCAGCAATCCCTTGGGACAGAACATCCCCTCCTACGAGCAGTACTTC
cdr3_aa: CASNPLGQNIPSYEQYF

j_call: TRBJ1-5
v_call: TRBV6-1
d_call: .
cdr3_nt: TGTGCCAGCAGTGAGGGGCCTTTCCGGGCCACCAATCAGCCCCAGCATTTT
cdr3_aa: CASSEGPFRATNQPQHF

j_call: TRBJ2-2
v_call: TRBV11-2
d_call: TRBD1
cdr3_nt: TGTGCCAGCCTTACAGGGGGCATGGTGAACACCGGGGAGCTGTTTTTT
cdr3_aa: CASLTGGMVNTGELFF

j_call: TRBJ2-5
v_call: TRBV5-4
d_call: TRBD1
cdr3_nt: TGTGCCAGCAGCCCCGGGGACAGGACGATAGAGACCCAGTACTTC
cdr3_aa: CASSPGDRTIETQYF

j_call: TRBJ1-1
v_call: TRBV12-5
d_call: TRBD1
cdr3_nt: TGTGCTAGTGCCCTGACAGGGGGGTTGAACACTGAAGCTTTCTTT
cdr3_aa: CASALTGGLNTEAFF

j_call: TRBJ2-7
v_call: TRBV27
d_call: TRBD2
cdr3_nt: TGTGCCAGCAGTTCCAGACTAGCGACCTACGAGCAGTACTTC
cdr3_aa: CASSSRLATYEQYF

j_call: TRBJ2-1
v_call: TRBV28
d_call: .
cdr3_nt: TGTGCCAGCAGTCCTCGGGGTTCCTACAATGAGCAGTTCTTC
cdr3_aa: CASSPRGSYNEQFF

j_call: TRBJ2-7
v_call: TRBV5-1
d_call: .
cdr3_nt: TGCGCCAGCAGCCTGGGTACGGGCTACGAGCAGTACTTC
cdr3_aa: CASSLGTGYEQYF

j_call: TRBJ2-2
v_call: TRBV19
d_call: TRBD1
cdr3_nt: TGTGCCAGCGCCCGGTTTATTGGACAGGCGGTCGGGGAGCTGTTTTTT
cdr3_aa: CASARFIGQAVGELFF

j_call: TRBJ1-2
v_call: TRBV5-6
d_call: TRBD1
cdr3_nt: TGTGCCAGCAGCTTGAGTGGGGACAGGGGGCTGTATGGCTACACCTTC
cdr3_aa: CASSLSGDRGLYGYTF

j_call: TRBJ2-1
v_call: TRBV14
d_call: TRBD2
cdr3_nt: TGTGCCAGCAGCCAGAGAAAAAGGAGTGGGACTAGTCTTCGGTCACCTTACAATGAGCAGTTCTTC
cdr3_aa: CASSQRKRSGTSLRSPYNEQFF

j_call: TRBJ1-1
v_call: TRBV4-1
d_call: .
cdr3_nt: TGCGCCAGCAGCCAAGTGGCGAACACTGAAGCTTTCTTT
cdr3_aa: CASSQVANTEAFF

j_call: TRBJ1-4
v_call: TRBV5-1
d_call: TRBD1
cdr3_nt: TGCGCCAGCAGCCCTGGACAGGGCTCTAATGAAAAACTGTTTTTT
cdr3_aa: CASSPGQGSNEKLFF